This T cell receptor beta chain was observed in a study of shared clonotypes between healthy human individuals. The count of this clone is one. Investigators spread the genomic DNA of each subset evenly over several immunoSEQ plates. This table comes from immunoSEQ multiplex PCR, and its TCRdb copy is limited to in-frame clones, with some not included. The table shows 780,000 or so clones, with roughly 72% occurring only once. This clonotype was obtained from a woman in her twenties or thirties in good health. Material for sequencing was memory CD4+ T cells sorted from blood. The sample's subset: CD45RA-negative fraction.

The CDR3 DNA reads as TGTGCCAGCAGCCCCGGACTAGCCGAAGAGACCCAGTACTTC. Its translation is CASSPGLAEETQYF. The V gene is TRBV7-9, the J gene TRBJ2-5; TRBD2 aligns across 8 bases. From germline, CDR1 is SEHNR and CDR2 FQNEAQ (reference sequence). The CDR3 runs to 14 residues. J gave up 3 bases and V 5 bases, and 5 bases lay outside the gene matches.